This TCR beta chain is drawn from a study of blood T cell repertoires in COVID-19. Clones were read by immunoSEQ multiplex PCR, and TCRdb kept only the in-frame ones, dropping some. The profile shows roughly 230,000 clones, 80% to 90% of them singletons. V dropped 7 bases and J dropped 5 bases, with 12 bases sitting between them. This CDR3 is 13 amino acids long. The V gene's germline CDR1 is MNHNY and CDR2 SVGAGI (reference sequence). This TCR was sampled from a man aged 30 to 39 in a cohort exposed to, infected with or recovered from COVID-19 (not recorded which). Material for sequencing was PBMCs or T cells enriched from blood (not recorded which). The V call is TRBV6-6, the J call TRBJ1-5; D is possibly TRBD1 (5 bases). CDR3 region: CASTRVEDQPQHF. CDR3 in DNA: TGTGCCAGCACCAGGGTTGAGGATCAGCCCCAGCATTTT.